A selection of T cell receptor beta chains follows, all from one sample in a study of cytomegalovirus exposure and HLA in healthy donors. Generated by immunoSEQ multiplex PCR, the TCRdb table keeps only in-frame clones and is missing some. There are around 130,000 clones in the sample; less than 85% occur only once, and approximately 1.8% lies in the top ten. The sample consisted of PBMCs. These receptors were taken from a man in his forties or fifties in good health and CMV-seronegative. CDR3s include the opening cysteine and the closing phenylalanine or tryptophan. A D gene is named only where the DNA matches it firmly. Size values are once, few and many counts, or a class for expanded clones, and some rows have none.

J gene | clone size | V gene | D gene | CDR3 DNA | CDR3 protein
TRBJ2-3 | NA | TRBV5-4 | NA | TGTGCCAGCAGCCCCGCCGGGACAAAAAGCACAGATACGCAGTATTTT | CASSPAGTKSTDTQYF
TRBJ2-3 | NA | TRBV28 | TRBD2 | TGTGCCAGCAGATACGGGAGCCTAGCGGGGGGCCGCACAGATACGCAGTATTTT | CASRYGSLAGGRTDTQYF
TRBJ1-4 | NA | TRBV11-2 | NA | TGTGCCAGCAGGCTGGGGTTGGGGGGTGGCAGCAGTAATGAAAAACTGTTTTTT | CASRLGLGGGSSNEKLFF
TRBJ2-7 | few | TRBV7-2 | NA | TGTGCCAGCAGCTTAGATCGGGGTTTGTACGAGCAGTACTTC | CASSLDRGLYEQYF
TRBJ1-4 | once | TRBV7-9 | NA | TGTGCCAGCAGCTATGCCGGACTCACTAATGAAAAACTGTTTTTT | CASSYAGLTNEKLFF
TRBJ2-5 | NA | TRBV5-5 | NA | TGTGCCAGCAGCTTGGGAAGACAGGCTGGGCAAGAGACCCAGTACTTC | CASSLGRQAGQETQYF
TRBJ2-2 | NA | TRBV5-1 | TRBD1 | TGCGCCAGCAGCGCCCTGCCGGGACAGGGAGTCGGGGAGCTGTTTTTT | CASSALPGQGVGELFF
TRBJ2-7 | NA | TRBV10-3 | NA | TGTGCCGCCCCGACAGCTATGTACGAGCAGTACTTC | CAAPTAMYEQYF
TRBJ2-3 | NA | TRBV7-2 | TRBD2 | TGTGCCAGCAGCTTAGGACTAGCGGGTAGCAAAGATACGCAGTATTTT | CASSLGLAGSKDTQYF
TRBJ1-5 | NA | TRBV11-2 | NA | TGTGCCAGCAGTCCATCCACAGGGATGGGGCAGCCCCAGCATTTT | CASSPSTGMGQPQHF
TRBJ2-7 | NA | TRBV5-4 | TRBD2 | TGTGCCAGCAGCCATGACACTAGCGGGCTATACGAGCAGTACTTC | CASSHDTSGLYEQYF
TRBJ2-3 | NA | TRBV7-9 | TRBD1 | TGTGCCAGCAGCTTAGGGACAGGGTGGGCAGATACGCAGTATTTT | CASSLGTGWADTQYF
TRBJ2-7 | NA | TRBV7-2 | NA | TGTGCCAGCAGCTCCACGGGGAGGTCCTACGAGCAGTACTTC | CASSSTGRSYEQYF
TRBJ2-7 | few | TRBV11-2 | NA | TGTGCCAGCAGCCTTGGAGCTAGCGCCGCCTACGAGCAGTACTTC | CASSLGASAAYEQYF
TRBJ2-3 | NA | TRBV28 | TRBD1 | TGTGCCAGCATTCAGACCGGGACAGGGGGCACAGATACGCAGTATTTT | CASIQTGTGGTDTQYF
TRBJ2-5 | NA | TRBV10-3 | TRBD2 | TGTGCCATCAGTCTAGCGGGGGACCAAGAGACCCAGTACTTC | CAISLAGDQETQYF
TRBJ2-5 | NA | TRBV7-6 | NA | TGTGCCAGCAGCTTAGCGTTGGCTAGGCTGCAAGAGACCCAGTACTTC | CASSLALARLQETQYF
TRBJ2-2 | NA | TRBV7-3 | TRBD2 | TGTGCCAGCAGCTCCGAGGAGCGGGGGGGTCCCGGGGAGCTGTTTTTT | CASSSEERGGPGELFF
TRBJ2-7 | NA | TRBV6-5 | NA | TGTGCCAGCAGCCCCGGGCAGGGTTGGCAAGGGCAGTACTTC | CASSPGQGWQGQYF
TRBJ2-3 | NA | TRBV19 | NA | TGTGCCAGTAGTATAGGTGGGGGGAACACAGATACGCAGTATTTT | CASSIGGGNTDTQYF
TRBJ2-7 | NA | TRBV25-1 | NA | TGTGCCAGCAGTGAGAGACAGGAGTTCTACGAGCAGTACTTC | CASSERQEFYEQYF
TRBJ2-2 | NA | TRBV28 | TRBD1 | TGTGCCAGCAGTCCAGGGCCAGGGGGCGCGAACACCGGGGAGCTGTTTTTT | CASSPGPGGANTGELFF
TRBJ2-5 | NA | TRBV5-1 | TRBD2 | TGCGCCAGCAGCTTAGCCCGGGGGGGGTCAGCCCAAGAGACCCAGTACTTC | CASSLARGGSAQETQYF
TRBJ1-3 | once | TRBV7-8 | NA | TGTGCCAGCAGCCCGGAGGGAAACACCATATATTTT | CASSPEGNTIYF
TRBJ1-4 | NA | TRBV4-2 | NA | TGTGCCAGCAGCCAAGAATTTGGCAGGGGTATACGGGGTGAAAAACTGTTTTTT | CASSQEFGRGIRGEKLFF
TRBJ1-6 | NA | TRBV19 | TRBD1 | TGTGCCAGTAGCACAGGGGCGGCTGATTCACCCCTCCACTTT | CASSTGAADSPLHF
TRBJ1-5 | few | TRBV10-2 | NA | TGCGCCAGCATATGGCCGGGGGATAGCAATCAGCCCCAGCATTTT | CASIWPGDSNQPQHF
TRBJ2-7 | NA | TRBV6-6 | TRBD2 | TGTGCCAGCAGCTCCCCCACTAGCGTCCACGAGCAGTACTTC | CASSSPTSVHEQYF
TRBJ1-6 | NA | TRBV11-1 | NA | TGTGCCAGCAGCCAGAACCTACAGGGCCTAGGTTCACCCCTCCACTTT | CASSQNLQGLGSPLHF
TRBJ2-5 | once | TRBV5-4 | NA | TGTGCCAGCAGCTCCCCGAAAAGGACGGAGGCCCAAGAGACCCAGTACTTC | CASSSPKRTEAQETQYF
TRBJ2-7 | NA | TRBV28 | NA | TGTGCCAGCAGTTTACTCGACTTAGACTCGAGCTCCTACGAGCAGTACTTC | CASSLLDLDSSSYEQYF
TRBJ2-1 | NA | TRBV7-9 | TRBD2 | TGTGCCAGCAGCTTAGTTCGGGCGGGAGATGGGAATGAGCAGTTCTTC | CASSLVRAGDGNEQFF
TRBJ1-2 | NA | TRBV28 | TRBD1 | TGTGCCAGCAGTTCTCCCGGGACAGGGGGCGACTATGGCTACACCTTC | CASSSPGTGGDYGYTF
TRBJ2-7 | NA | TRBV27 | TRBD1 | TGTGCCAGCAGCCCAACACCGGGACAGGGGTACTTC | CASSPTPGQGYF
TRBJ2-1 | NA | TRBV27 | TRBD1 | TGTGCCAGCAGTTTTATCGGGACAGGGGAGAATGAGCAGTTCTTC | CASSFIGTGENEQFF
TRBJ1-4 | NA | TRBV5-3 | TRBD1 | TGTGCCAGAACCGGGAGGACAGGGCCAAAAAAACTGTTTTTT | CARTGRTGPKKLFF
TRBJ2-3 | NA | TRBV18 | TRBD2 | TGTGCCAGCTCACCACAACCGGGACTAGCGCCACCGGTAGATACGCAGTATTTT | CASSPQPGLAPPVDTQYF
TRBJ2-7 | few | TRBV5-6 | NA | TGTGCCAGCAGCTTGGAGTCCACTTACGAGCAGTACTTC | CASSLESTYEQYF